Described below is a single TCR beta chain sequence and its context. The antigen is undetermined. This sample is drawn from a study of shared clonotypes between healthy human individuals. Study-level findings and limits: Sorted-subset sequencing, rarefaction showed, was incomplete despite large depth. A handful of donors shared approximately 5% of their naive CD4 clonotypes.

The naive CD8 population came from CD45RO-negative cells selected for CCR7, without terminally differentiated effector memory CD45RA+ cells. Donation came from healthy HIV-negative adults that had no recent acute infections or vaccinations. This CDR3 has 13 amino acids. The germline V gene encodes CDR1 MNHNS and CDR2 SASEGT. Between the trimmed V and J ends, which lost 1 base and 1 base, there was a span of 3 bases. Each sorted subset replicate got 200 ng genomic DNA, 25,000 to 35,000 genomes. This table comes from immunoSEQ multiplex PCR, and its TCRdb copy is limited to in-frame clones, with some not included. There are about 2.1 million clones in the sample; about 93% occur only once, and around 1.7% lies in the top ten.

V gene TRBV6-1 combines with J gene TRBJ2-3; D gene ambiguous. Sequencing was done on a sample of naive CD8+ T cells from PBMCs. This receptor was taken from a man aged 18 to 29 in good health. Some clones in this sample may be carry-over from other donors' samples. The CDR3 DNA sequence: TGTGCCAGCAGTGAAGAGGGCACAGATACGCAGTATTTT. This encodes CASSEEGTDTQYF.